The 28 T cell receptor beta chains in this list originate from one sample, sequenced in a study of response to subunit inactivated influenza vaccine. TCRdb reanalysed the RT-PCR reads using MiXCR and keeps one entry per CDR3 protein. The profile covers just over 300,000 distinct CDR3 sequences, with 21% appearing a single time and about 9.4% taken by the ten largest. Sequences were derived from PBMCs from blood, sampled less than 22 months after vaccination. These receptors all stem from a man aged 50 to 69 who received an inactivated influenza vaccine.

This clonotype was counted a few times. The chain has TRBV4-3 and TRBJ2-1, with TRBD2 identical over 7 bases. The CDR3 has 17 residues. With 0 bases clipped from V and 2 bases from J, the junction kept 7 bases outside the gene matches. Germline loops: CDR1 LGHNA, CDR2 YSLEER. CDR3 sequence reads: CASSQDLASGAYNEQFF. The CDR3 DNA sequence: TGCGCCAGCAGCCAAGATTTGGCCAGCGGGGCCTACAATGAGCAGTTCTTC.

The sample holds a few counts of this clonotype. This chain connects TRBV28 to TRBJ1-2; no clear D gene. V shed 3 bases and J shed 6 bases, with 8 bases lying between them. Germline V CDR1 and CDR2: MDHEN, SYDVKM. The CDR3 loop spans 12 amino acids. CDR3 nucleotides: TGTGCCAGCAGTTTTCAGAGGAATGGCTACACCTTC. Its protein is CASSFQRNGYTF.

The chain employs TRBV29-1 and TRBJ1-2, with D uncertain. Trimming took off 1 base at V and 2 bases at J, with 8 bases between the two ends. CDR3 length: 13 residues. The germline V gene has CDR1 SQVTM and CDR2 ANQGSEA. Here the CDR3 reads CSVEATENYGYTF. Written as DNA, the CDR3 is TGCAGCGTTGAAGCCACAGAGAACTATGGCTACACCTTC.

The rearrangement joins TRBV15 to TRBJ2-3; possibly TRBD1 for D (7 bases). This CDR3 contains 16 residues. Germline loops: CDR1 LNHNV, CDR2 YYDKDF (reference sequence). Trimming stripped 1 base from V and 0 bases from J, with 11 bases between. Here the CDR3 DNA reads TGTGCCACCAGCAGAGGCGGGGACAGAAGCACAGATACGCAGTATTTT. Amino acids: CATSRGGDRSTDTQYF.

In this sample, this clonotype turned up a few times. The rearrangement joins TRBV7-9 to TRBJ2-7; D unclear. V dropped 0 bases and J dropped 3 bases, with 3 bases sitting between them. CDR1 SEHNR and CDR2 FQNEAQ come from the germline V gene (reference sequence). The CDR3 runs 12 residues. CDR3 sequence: CASSLADYEQYF. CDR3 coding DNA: TGTGCCAGCAGCTTAGCGGACTACGAGCAGTACTTC. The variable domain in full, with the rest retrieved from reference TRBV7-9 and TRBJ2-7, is DTGVSQNPRHKITKRGQNVTFRCDPISEHNRLYWYRQTLGQGPEFLTYFQNEAQLEKSRLLSDRFSAERPKGSFSTLEIQRTEQGDSAMYLCASSLADYEQYFGPGTRLTVT.

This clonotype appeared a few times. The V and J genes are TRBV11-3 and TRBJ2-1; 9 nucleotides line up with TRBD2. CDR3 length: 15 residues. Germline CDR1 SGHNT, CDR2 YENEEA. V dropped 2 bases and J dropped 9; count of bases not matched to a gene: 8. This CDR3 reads CASSLLASGIGEQFF. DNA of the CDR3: TGTGCCAGCAGCTTACTGGCTAGCGGGATTGGTGAGCAGTTCTTC.

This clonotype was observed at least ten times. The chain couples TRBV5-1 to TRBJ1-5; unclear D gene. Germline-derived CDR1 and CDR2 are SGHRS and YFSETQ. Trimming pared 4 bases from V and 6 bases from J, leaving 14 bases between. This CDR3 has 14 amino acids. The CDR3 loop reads CASSPDVDGQPQHF. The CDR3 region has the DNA TGCGCCAGCAGCCCGGACGTGGACGGTCAGCCCCAGCATTTT.

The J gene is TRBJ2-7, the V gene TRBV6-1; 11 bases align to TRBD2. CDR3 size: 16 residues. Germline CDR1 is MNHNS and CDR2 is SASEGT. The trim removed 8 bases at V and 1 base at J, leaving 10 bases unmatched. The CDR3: CASARTTSGGSYEQYF. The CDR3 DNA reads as TGTGCCAGCGCACGGACTACTAGCGGGGGTTCCTACGAGCAGTACTTC.

In nucleotides, the CDR3 is TGTGCCAGCAGTTACAGGCAGCAGAACACTGAAGCTTTCTTT. Protein: CASSYRQQNTEAFF. This rearrangement joins TRBV6-2 or TRBV6-3 to TRBJ1-1; D gene ambiguous. CDR1 is MNHEY and CDR2 is SVGEGT in the germline V gene. CDR3 length equals 14 residues. V was clipped by 2 bases and J by 1 base, with 8 bases between them.

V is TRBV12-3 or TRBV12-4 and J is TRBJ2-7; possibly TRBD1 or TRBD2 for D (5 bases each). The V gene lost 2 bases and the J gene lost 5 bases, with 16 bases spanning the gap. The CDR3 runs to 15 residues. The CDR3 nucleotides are TGTGCCAGCAGTTTACGGGGCAGGGCCCACCACGAGCAGTACTTC. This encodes CASSLRGRAHHEQYF.

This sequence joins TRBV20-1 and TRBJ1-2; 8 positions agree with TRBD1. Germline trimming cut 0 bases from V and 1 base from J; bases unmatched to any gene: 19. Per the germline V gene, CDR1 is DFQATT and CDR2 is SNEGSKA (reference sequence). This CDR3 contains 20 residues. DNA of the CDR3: TGCAGTGCTAGAGAAAGTGGCAGGGGGCGGATTCGGCGTGATAACTATGGCTACACCTTC. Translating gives CSARESGRGRIRRDNYGYTF.

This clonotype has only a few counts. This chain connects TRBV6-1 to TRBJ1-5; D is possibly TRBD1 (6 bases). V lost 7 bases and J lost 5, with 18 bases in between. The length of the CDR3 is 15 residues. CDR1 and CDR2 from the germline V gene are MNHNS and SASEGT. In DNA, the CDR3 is TGTGCCAGCAAACGGGACAACCTAGGACATCAGCCCCAGCATTTT. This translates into CASKRDNLGHQPQHF.

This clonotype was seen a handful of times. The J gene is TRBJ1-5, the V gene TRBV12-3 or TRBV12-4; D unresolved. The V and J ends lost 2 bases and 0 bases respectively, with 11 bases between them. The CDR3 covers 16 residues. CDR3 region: CASSLIRGHSNQPQHF. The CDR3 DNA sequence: TGTGCCAGCAGTTTAATCCGAGGGCATAGCAATCAGCCCCAGCATTTT.

CDR3 sequence reads: CASSPLAGIPNEQFF. The CDR3 nucleotides read TGTGCCAGCAGCCCACTAGCGGGTATCCCCAATGAGCAGTTCTTC. This sequence joins TRBV7-6 and TRBJ2-1; 9 bases fit TRBD2. Germline trimming cut 5 bases from V and 6 bases from J; bases unmatched to any gene: 8. This CDR3 comprises 15 residues. The germline gives CDR1 SGHVS, CDR2 FNYEAQ.

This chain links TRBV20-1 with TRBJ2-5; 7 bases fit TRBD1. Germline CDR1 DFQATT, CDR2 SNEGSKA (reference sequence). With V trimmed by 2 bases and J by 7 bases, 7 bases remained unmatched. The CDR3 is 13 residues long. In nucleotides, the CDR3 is TGCAGTGCTAGACCAGGGGGTGGACGGACCCAGTACTTC. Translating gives CSARPGGGRTQYF.

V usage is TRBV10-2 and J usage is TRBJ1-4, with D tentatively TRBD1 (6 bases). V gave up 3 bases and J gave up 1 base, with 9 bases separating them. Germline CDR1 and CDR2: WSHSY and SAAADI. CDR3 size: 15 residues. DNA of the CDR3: TGCGCCAGCAGTGAAGGGGGGATAACTAATGAAAAACTGTTTTTT. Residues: CASSEGGITNEKLFF.

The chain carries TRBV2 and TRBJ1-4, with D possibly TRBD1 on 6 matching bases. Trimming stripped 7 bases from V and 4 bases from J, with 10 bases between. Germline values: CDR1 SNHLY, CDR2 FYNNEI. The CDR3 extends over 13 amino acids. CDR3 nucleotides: TGTGCCAGCACAACAGGGTATAATGAAAAACTGTTTTTT. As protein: CASTTGYNEKLFF.

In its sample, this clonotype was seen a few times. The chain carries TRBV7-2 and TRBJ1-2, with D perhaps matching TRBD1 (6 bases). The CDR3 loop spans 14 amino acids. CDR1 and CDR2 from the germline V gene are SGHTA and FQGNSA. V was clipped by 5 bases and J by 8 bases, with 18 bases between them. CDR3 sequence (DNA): TGTGCCAGCAGCCCCATGCCAGGGGCATGGGGCTACACCTTC. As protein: CASSPMPGAWGYTF.

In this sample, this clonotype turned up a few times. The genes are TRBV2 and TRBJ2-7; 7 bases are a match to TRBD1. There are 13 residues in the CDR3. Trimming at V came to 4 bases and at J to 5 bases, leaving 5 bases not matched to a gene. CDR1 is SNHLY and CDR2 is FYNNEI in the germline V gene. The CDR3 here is CASSARQGDEQYF. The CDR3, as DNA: TGTGCCAGCAGTGCCCGTCAGGGGGACGAGCAGTACTTC.

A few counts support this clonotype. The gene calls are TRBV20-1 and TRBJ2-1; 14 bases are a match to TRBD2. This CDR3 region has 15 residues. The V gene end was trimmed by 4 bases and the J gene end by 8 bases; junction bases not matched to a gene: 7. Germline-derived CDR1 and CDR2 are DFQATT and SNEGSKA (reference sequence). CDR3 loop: CSATPQGLAGDEQFF. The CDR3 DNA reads TGCAGTGCTACTCCCCAGGGACTAGCGGGAGATGAGCAGTTCTTC.

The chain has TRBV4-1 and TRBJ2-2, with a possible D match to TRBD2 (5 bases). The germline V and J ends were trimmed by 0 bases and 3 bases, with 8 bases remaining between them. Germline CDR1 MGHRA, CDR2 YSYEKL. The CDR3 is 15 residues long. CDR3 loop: CASSQDRTHTGELFF. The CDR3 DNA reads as TGCGCCAGCAGCCAAGACCGGACTCACACCGGGGAGCTGTTTTTT.

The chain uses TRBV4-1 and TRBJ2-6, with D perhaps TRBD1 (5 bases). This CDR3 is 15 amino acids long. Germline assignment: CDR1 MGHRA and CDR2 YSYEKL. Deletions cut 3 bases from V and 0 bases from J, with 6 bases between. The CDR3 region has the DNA TGCGCCAGCAGCCAGACAGTCTCTGGGGCCAACGTCCTGACTTTC. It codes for CASSQTVSGANVLTF.

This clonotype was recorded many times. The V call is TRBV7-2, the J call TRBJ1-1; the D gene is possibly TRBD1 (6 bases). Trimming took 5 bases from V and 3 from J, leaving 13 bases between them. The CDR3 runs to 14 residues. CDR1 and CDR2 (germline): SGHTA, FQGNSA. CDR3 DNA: TGTGCCAGCAGCCCCTTCGGACAGTACACTGAAGCTTTCTTT. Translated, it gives CASSPFGQYTEAFF.

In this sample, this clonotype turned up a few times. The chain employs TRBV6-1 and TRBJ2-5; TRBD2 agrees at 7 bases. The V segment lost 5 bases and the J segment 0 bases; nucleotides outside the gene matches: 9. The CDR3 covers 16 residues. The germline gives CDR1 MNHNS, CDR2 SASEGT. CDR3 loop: CASSPLGGMYQETQYF. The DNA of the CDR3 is TGTGCCAGCAGTCCCCTGGGAGGGATGTACCAAGAGACCCAGTACTTC.

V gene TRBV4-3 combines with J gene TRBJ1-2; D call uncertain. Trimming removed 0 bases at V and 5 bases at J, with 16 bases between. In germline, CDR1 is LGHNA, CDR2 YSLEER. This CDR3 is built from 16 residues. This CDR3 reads CASSQDSAGWWYGYTF. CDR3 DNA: TGCGCCAGCAGCCAAGACTCGGCTGGATGGTGGTATGGCTACACCTTC.

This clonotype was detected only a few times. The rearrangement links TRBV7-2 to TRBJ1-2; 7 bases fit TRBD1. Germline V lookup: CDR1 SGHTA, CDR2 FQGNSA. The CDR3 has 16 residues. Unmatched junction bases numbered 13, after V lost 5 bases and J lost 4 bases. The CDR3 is CASSQTPSGTVYGYTF. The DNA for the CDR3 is TGTGCCAGCAGCCAGACCCCCTCCGGGACAGTCTATGGCTACACCTTC.

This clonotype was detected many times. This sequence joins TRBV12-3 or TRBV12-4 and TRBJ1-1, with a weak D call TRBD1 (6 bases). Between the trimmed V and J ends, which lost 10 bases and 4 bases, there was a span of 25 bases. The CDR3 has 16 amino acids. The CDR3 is CATSHPGAVFGTEAFF. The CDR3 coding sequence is TGTGCCACCAGCCACCCGGGGGCCGTTTTCGGCACTGAAGCTTTCTTT.

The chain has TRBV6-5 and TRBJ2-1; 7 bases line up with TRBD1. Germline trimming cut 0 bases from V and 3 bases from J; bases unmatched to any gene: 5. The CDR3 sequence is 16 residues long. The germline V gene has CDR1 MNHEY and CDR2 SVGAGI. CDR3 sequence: CASSYSGTVNYNEQFF. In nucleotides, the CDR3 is TGTGCCAGCAGTTACTCCGGGACAGTAAACTACAATGAGCAGTTCTTC.